This TCR beta chain derives from a study of shared clonotypes between healthy human individuals. Study details: A few men and two women, aged 18 to 49, were donors.

CD45RO-negative, CCR7-positively selected cells formed the naive CD8 fraction, excluding terminally differentiated effector memory CD45RA+ cells. None of the donors, who were healthy HIV-negative adults, had recently had acute infections or vaccinations. Data came from immunoSEQ multiplex PCR; TCRdb stores just in-frame clones and leaves some out. The sample records more than 2 million clones, over 85% being singletons. This CDR3 comprises 14 residues. Germline loops: CDR1 LNHDA, CDR2 SQIVND (reference sequence). Deletions cut 3 bases from V and 0 bases from J, with 7 bases between. This chain uses TRBV19 with TRBJ2-3; no firm D call. The source of this sequence is a man aged 18 to 29 in good health. Sequenced sample: naive CD8+ T cells sorted from blood. CDR3 coding DNA: TGTGCCAGTAGTATCGCGGACAGCACAGATACGCAGTATTTT. Translation gives CASSIADSTDTQYF.